These T cell receptor beta chains were read from a single sample in a study of T cells expressing NK-cell markers. TCRdb re-called the 5' RACE reads and catalogs CDR3 proteins one per entry, DNA excluded. Seen in this sample are 200,000 to 300,000 distinct CDR3 sequences; the ten most common clones hold around 4.3%. The sequenced sample consisted of blood T cells: a sorted CD56 or NKG2C T cell subset, CD4+ or CD8+ T cells, or bulk PBMC T cells (not recorded which). The receptors derive from a woman between 18 and 75 years old in good health. Both conserved end residues are part of each CDR3. Each record gives: V gene, J gene, CDR3 protein.

TRBV5-4	TRBJ2-5	CASTDIGVKTQYF
TRBV6-1	TRBJ1-2	CASSRDRGPNYGYTF
TRBV11-1	TRBJ2-7	CASSSTVLSYEQYF
TRBV5-1	TRBJ2-1	CASSSGGVRDEQFF
TRBV21-1	TRBJ2-3	CASSTGLTQYF
TRBV6-2/TRBV6-3	TRBJ2-1	CASSWGSVQFF
TRBV9	TRBJ2-1	CASSQGRGLAGLEGNEQFF
TRBV12-3/TRBV12-4	TRBJ2-3	CASIPLAGSTDTQYF
TRBV20-1	TRBJ2-3	CSARDRREGGDTQYF
TRBV7-2	TRBJ2-3	CASSSLNTDTQYF
TRBV12-3/TRBV12-4	TRBJ1-1	CASSLPGVEAFF
TRBV15	TRBJ2-7	CATSGVGTGVRKQYF
TRBV6-5	TRBJ1-5	CASSSGANSNQPQHF
TRBV12-3/TRBV12-4	TRBJ1-2	CASSLGHYGYTF
TRBV28	TRBJ1-6	CASSLDRASSPLHF
TRBV18	TRBJ2-7	CASSRPGTGTYEQYF
TRBV24-1	TRBJ2-5	CATSDLQSQETQYF
TRBV7-3	TRBJ1-1	CASSPDRVRTEAFF
TRBV20-1	TRBJ1-5	CSASPGAVGYYSNQPQHF
TRBV6-5	TRBJ1-6	CASSYLQGTSSPLHF
TRBV9	TRBJ2-2	CASSVGAHRSGGGELFF
TRBV7-2	TRBJ2-3	CASSPPGAGRTDTQYF
TRBV5-5	TRBJ2-1	CASSFTTSGGAEQFF
TRBV7-3	TRBJ2-1	CASRAGQVSSYNEQFF
TRBV29-1	TRBJ1-2	CSMSSDGYGYTF
TRBV29-1	TRBJ2-1	CSVDMGQGVNEQFF
TRBV7-2	TRBJ1-2	CASSDQTGGHGYTF
TRBV20-1	TRBJ2-1	CSAPAPGRGRFVEQFF
TRBV7-2	TRBJ1-2	CASSLVGGYTF
TRBV4-3	TRBJ2-2	CASRPRQGANTGELFF
TRBV18	TRBJ2-1	CASSPTATYNEQFF
TRBV6-2/TRBV6-3	TRBJ2-6	CASSRGASGANVLTF
TRBV4-3	TRBJ1-1	CASSQVVPAGNTEAFF
TRBV10-3	TRBJ2-3	CAITPGGAGTDTQYF
TRBV7-9	TRBJ1-2	CASSLGRREGGYTF
TRBV6-5	TRBJ2-2	CASSYGPGHSTGELFF
TRBV5-1	TRBJ1-1	CASSFNAGSNTEAFF
TRBV12-3/TRBV12-4	TRBJ2-5	CASSLMGTQYF
TRBV7-2	TRBJ1-5	CASRARGSNQPQHF
TRBV7-2	TRBJ2-3	CASSWEGGTQYF
TRBV19	TRBJ1-1	CASTLDRPSTEAFF
TRBV7-9	TRBJ1-5	CASSLGGLSNQPQHF
TRBV28	TRBJ2-1	CASSASGTYNEQFF
TRBV28	TRBJ2-1	CASSMTSGRTNEQFF
TRBV12-3/TRBV12-4	TRBJ1-5	CASSPLGGNSQPQHF